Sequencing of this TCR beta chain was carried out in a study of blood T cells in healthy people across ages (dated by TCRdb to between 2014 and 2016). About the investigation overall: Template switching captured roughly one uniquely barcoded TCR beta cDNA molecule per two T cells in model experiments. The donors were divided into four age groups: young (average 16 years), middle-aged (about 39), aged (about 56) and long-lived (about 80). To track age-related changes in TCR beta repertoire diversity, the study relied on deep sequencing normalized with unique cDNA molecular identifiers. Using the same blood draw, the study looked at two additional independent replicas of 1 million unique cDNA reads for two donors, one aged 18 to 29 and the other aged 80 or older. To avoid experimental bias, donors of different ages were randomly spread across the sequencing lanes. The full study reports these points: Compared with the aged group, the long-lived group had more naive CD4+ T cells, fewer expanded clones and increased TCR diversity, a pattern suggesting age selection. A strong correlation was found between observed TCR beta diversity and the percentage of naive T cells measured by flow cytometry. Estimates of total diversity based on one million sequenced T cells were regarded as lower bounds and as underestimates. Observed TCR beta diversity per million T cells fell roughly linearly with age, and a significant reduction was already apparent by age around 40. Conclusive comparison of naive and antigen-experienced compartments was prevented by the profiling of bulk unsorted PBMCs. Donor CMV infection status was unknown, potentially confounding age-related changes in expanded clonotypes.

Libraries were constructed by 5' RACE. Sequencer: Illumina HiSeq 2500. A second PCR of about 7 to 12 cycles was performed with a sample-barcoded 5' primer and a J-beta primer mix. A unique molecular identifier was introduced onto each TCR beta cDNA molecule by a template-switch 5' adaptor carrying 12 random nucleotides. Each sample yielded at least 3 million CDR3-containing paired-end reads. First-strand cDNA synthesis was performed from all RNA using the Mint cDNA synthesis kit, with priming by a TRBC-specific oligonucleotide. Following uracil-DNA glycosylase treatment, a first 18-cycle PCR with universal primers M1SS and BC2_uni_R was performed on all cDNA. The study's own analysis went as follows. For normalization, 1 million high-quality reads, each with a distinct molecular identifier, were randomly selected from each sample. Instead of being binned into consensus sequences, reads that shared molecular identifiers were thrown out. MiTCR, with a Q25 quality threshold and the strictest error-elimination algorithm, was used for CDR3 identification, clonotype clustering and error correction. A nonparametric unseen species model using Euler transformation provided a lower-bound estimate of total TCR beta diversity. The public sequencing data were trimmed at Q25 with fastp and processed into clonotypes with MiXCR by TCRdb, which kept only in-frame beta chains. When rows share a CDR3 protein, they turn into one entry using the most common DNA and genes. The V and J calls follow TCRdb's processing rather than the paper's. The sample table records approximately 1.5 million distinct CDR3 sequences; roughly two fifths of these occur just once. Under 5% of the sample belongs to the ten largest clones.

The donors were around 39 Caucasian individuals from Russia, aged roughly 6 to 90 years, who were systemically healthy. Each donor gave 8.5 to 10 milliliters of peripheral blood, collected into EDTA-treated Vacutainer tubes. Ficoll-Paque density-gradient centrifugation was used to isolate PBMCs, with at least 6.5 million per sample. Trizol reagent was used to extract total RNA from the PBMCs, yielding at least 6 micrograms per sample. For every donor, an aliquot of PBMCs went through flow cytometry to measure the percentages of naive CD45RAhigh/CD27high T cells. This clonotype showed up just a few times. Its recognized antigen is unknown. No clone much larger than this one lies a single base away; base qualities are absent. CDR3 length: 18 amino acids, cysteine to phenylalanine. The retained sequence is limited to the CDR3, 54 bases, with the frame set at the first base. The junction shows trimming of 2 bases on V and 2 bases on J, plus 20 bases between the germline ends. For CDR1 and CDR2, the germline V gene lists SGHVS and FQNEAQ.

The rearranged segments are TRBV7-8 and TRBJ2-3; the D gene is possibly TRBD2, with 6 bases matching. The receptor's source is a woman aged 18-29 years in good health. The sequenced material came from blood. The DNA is TGTGCCAGCAGCTTACAGGTCTCAGCGGGTACGATCACAGATACGCAGTATTTT. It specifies CASSLQVSAGTITDTQYF.